This is a list of T cell receptor beta chains from one sample in a study of T-cell memory formation after mild COVID-19. TCRdb re-analysed the 5' RACE reads in MiXCR, keeping a single row per CDR3 protein. This sample has around 250,000 distinct CDR3 sequences, with roughly 16% found just once. Sequences were obtained from PBMCs or a T cell subset sorted from them (not recorded which). These receptors all come from a man in his late teens or twenties who had mild COVID-19 (a few samples of this study predate the infection). Cell type and time point are not known. CDR3s include the opening cysteine and the closing phenylalanine or tryptophan. Fields, in order: J gene, clone size, V gene, D gene, CDR3 DNA, CDR3 protein. D genes are given only for firm matches. Not all rows give a size; the values are once, few, many and, for expanded clones, a class.

TRBJ2-3 - TRBV7-6 - TGTGCCAGCAGCCCCACCCCGGGGGATACGCAGTATTTT CASSPTPGDTQYF
TRBJ2-5 many TRBV4-1 - TGCGCCAGCAGCCAAGGGGGGGGCCGGGAAGAGACCCAGTACTTC CASSQGGGREETQYF
TRBJ2-2 many TRBV7-9 - TGTGCCAGCAGCCACCTCGAGCACACCGGGGAGCTGTTTTTT CASSHLEHTGELFF
TRBJ2-3 - TRBV12-3/TRBV12-4 - TGTGCCAGCACTACAATCGGGGCGAATACGCAGTATTTT CASTTIGANTQYF
TRBJ2-5 - TRBV7-3 - TGTGCCAGCAGCCCTAGGCCCGGGGAGACCCAGTACTTC CASSPRPGETQYF
TRBJ2-3 - TRBV6-1 - TGTGCCAGCAGTGAAGCTAAGTATACTATAGATACGCAGTATTTT CASSEAKYTIDTQYF
TRBJ2-1 few TRBV6-2/TRBV6-3 - TGTGCCATTAATCGGGGGTGGAGCTCCTACAATGAGCAGTTCTTC CAINRGWSSYNEQFF
TRBJ2-2 few TRBV9 - TGTGCCAGCAGCGTAGTACCAGACACCGGGGAGCTGTTTTTT CASSVVPDTGELFF
TRBJ1-6 few TRBV7-2 TRBD1 TGTGCCAGCAGCACCGGGACAGGGGGCTCACCCCTCCACTTT CASSTGTGGSPLHF
TRBJ1-2 many TRBV18 TRBD1 TGTGCCAGCTCACCTAATGGACAGGGTGGAGGCTACACCTTC CASSPNGQGGGYTF
TRBJ2-1 few TRBV6-2/TRBV6-3 TRBD2 TGTGCCAGCAAAGACACGACTAGCGGGGGCTCCCGGCAGTTCTTC CASKDTTSGGSRQFF
TRBJ1-2 few TRBV5-1 TRBD1 TGCGCCAGCAGTCCCCAACGGGGACAGGGAACTAACTATGGCTACACCTTC CASSPQRGQGTNYGYTF
TRBJ1-1 few TRBV6-6 - TGTGCCAGCAGCGTAGGGGCTGAAGCTTTCTTT CASSVGAEAFF
TRBJ1-2 - TRBV6-6 - TGTGCCAGCAAAACGGGGGATAATGGCTACACCTTC CASKTGDNGYTF
TRBJ2-7 - TRBV6-2/TRBV6-3 TRBD2 TGTGCCAGCAGCCCTAGCGGTCTCCCCTACGAGCAGTACTTC CASSPSGLPYEQYF
TRBJ2-1 few TRBV10-3 - TGTGCCATCAGGGAGTCTAATGAGCAGTTCTTC CAIRESNEQFF
TRBJ1-1 - TRBV18 - TGTGCCAGCTCACACAGTTTGGACACTGAAGCTTTCTTT CASSHSLDTEAFF
TRBJ1-1 - TRBV28 TRBD1 TGTGCCAGCAGTAATCCAGGGGGCGCGAACACTGAAGCTTTCTTT CASSNPGGANTEAFF
TRBJ1-5 few TRBV12-3/TRBV12-4 TRBD1 TGTGCCAGCAGAGGGACAGGGATAGGTCAGCCCCAGCATTTT CASRGTGIGQPQHF
TRBJ1-6 few TRBV7-4 - TGTGCCAGCAGCTTAGATACTCAGGGCGTTTCCTATAATTCACCCCTCCACTTT CASSLDTQGVSYNSPLHF
TRBJ1-2 - TRBV18 - TGTGCCAGCTCACCCTCCGGGGCCTACTATGGCTACACCTTC CASSPSGAYYGYTF
TRBJ1-1 - TRBV11-2 TRBD1 TGTGCCAGCAGCTTAGGGGAAGGGGGCGGCACTGAAGCTTTCTTT CASSLGEGGGTEAFF
TRBJ2-5 - TRBV4-3 - TGCGCCAGCAGCCGCGGCCAAGGTGCGGAGACCCAGTACTTC CASSRGQGAETQYF
TRBJ1-5 few TRBV7-2 - TGTGCCAGCAGCTTAAGTAGGGTGAACAATCAGCCCCAGCATTTT CASSLSRVNNQPQHF
TRBJ2-3 many TRBV20-1 - TGCAGTGCTAGCACGTACTCTCAGGGGAATACGCAGTATTTT CSASTYSQGNTQYF
TRBJ2-1 few TRBV7-2 - TGTGCCAGCAGCTCCACTCAGGGGAATGAGCAGTTCTTC CASSSTQGNEQFF
TRBJ2-7 - TRBV6-5 - TGTGCCAGCAGTTACTCGACAAGCGACGAGCAGTACTTC CASSYSTSDEQYF
TRBJ1-1 - TRBV6-5 - TGTGCCAGCAGTACGGCTAAGGGGGGGAGAGGCGACACTGAAGCTTTCTTT CASSTAKGGRGDTEAFF
TRBJ1-2 - TRBV6-5 - TGTGCCAGCAGTTATAGAAAAAACTATGGCTACACCTTC CASSYRKNYGYTF
TRBJ1-1 - TRBV6-2/TRBV6-3 - TGTGCCAGCAGTTACTCGATCAAGGGCACTGAAGCTTTCTTT CASSYSIKGTEAFF
TRBJ2-5 - TRBV4-3 TRBD2 TGCGCCAGCAGCCAAGATCGCGGGGGAGGGGAGACCCAGTACTTC CASSQDRGGGETQYF
TRBJ1-2 - TRBV4-3 - TGCGCCAGCAGCCAAGATGGTTTGGGCTTGGGCTACACCTTC CASSQDGLGLGYTF
TRBJ2-3 - TRBV20-1 TRBD2 TGCAGTGAGGGACTAGCTGGGAGGGATACGCAGTATTTT CSEGLAGRDTQYF
TRBJ2-5 - TRBV5-1 TRBD1 TGCGCCAGCAGTTCCTCCCGACAGGGCGGGACCCAGTACTTC CASSSSRQGGTQYF
TRBJ1-1 - TRBV5-4 TRBD1 TGTGCCAGCAGGTCGGTACAGGGGGCGCGCACTGAAGCTTTCTTT CASRSVQGARTEAFF
TRBJ2-2 - TRBV7-3 - TGTGCCAGCAGCCCGCGGGGGCTGATCGGGGAGCTGTTTTTT CASSPRGLIGELFF